This TCR beta chain comes out of a study of early T cells in non-severe SARS-CoV-2 infection. This clonotype was counted at least ten times. TCRdb used MiXCR to reprocess the 5' RACE reads, holding one entry per CDR3 protein. The table lists about 27,000 distinct CDR3 sequences, over 2.5% of them singletons. This sequence was found in an adult who was a healthcare worker with PCR-confirmed SARS-CoV-2 infection or an uninfected control (not recorded which). Material: whole blood.

Written as DNA, the CDR3 is TGCACCATGGTGGGACTAGCGGGGTTCACAGATACGCAGTATTTT. Its translation: CTMVGLAGFTDTQYF. This rearrangement joins TRBV29-1 to TRBJ2-3, with 13 bases that match TRBD2. Germline loops: CDR1 SQVTM, CDR2 ANQGSEA. This CDR3 region has 15 residues.